The TCR beta chain described here comes from a study of shared clonotypes between healthy human individuals. A note on this clone: Its antigen is not identified. Other nucleotide sequences in the sample specify the same CDR3.

Naive CD8 cells lacked CD45RO, underwent positive selection for CCR7 and left out terminally differentiated effector memory CD45RA+ cells. The CDR3 contains 9 residues. CDR1 and CDR2 from the germline V gene are SQVTM and ANQGSEA. V was trimmed by 6 bases and J by 5 bases, leaving 2 bases between them. Study-level results: Larger estimated richness was generally recorded for naive subsets relative to memory subsets. Around 5.4% of naive CD4 clonotypes were common to several donors.

TCRdb keeps only in-frame clones here, not all; method: immunoSEQ multiplex PCR. The table has some 1,900,000 clones, approximately 94% seen once. Sequenced input: naive CD8+ T cells sorted from blood. The chain has TRBV29-1 and TRBJ2-1; D is ambiguous. The TCR comes from a man in his late teens or twenties in good health. The CDR3: CSVDNEQFF. CDR3 nucleotide sequence: TGCAGCGTCGACAATGAGCAGTTCTTC.